The 21 T cell receptor beta chains below come from one sample, sequenced in a study of blood T cell repertoires in COVID-19. Sequenced by immunoSEQ multiplex PCR; TCRdb stores in-frame clones only, minus some. The repertoire has roughly 100,000 clones, approximately 81% of them found once; the top ten carry more than 20%. Material for sequencing was peripheral blood. These receptors came from a man older than 75 with active or convalescent COVID-19.

This clone occurred a few times. The chain is built from TRBV19 and TRBJ1-1, with D possibly matching TRBD1 (5 bases). V lost 6 bases and J 4 bases, leaving 15 bases between the germline ends. The CDR3 has 14 amino acids. Germline values: CDR1 LNHDA, CDR2 SQIVND (reference sequence). CDR3 sequence: CASRDRLWVTEAFF. As DNA, the CDR3 is TGTGCCAGTAGAGACAGACTTTGGGTCACTGAAGCTTTCTTT.

The chain is built from TRBV5-6 and TRBJ2-1; 10 nucleotides match TRBD2. Trimming took 0 bases from V and 4 from J; bases not matched to a gene: 4. There are 16 residues in the CDR3. Germline V gene lookup returns CDR1 SGHDT and CDR2 YYEEEE. DNA for the CDR3: TGTGCCAGCAGCTTGGTTAGCGGGGGGCCGTACAATGAGCAGTTCTTC. Protein: CASSLVSGGPYNEQFF. Full variable domain (missing parts from reference TRBV5-6 and TRBJ2-1): DAGVTQSPTHLIKTRGQQVTLRCSPKSGHDTVSWYQQALGQGPQFIFQYYEEEERQRGNFPDRFSGHQFPNYSSELNVNALLLGDSALYLCASSLVSGGPYNEQFFGPGTRLTVL.

The chain carries TRBV10-3 and TRBJ2-5; D might be TRBD2 (7 bases). V lost 2 bases, J lost 4 bases, and 14 bases lay in between. This CDR3 is 15 amino acids long. Germline lookup yields CDR1 ENHRY and CDR2 SYGVKD. CDR3 nucleotide sequence: TGTGCCATCAGTGAGACCGGGGGGCTCGGAGAGACCCAGTACTTC. It translates to CAISETGGLGETQYF.

The chain joins TRBV18 to TRBJ1-6, with 10 bases lining up with TRBD1. Germline V gives CDR1 KGHSH, CDR2 LQKENI. The length of the CDR3 is 16 residues. V was clipped by 5 bases and J by 8 bases; unmatched bases: 9. The CDR3 reads CASSARAGTGDSPLHF. Here the CDR3 DNA reads TGTGCCAGCTCAGCACGGGCCGGGACAGGGGATTCACCCCTCCACTTT.

The V call is TRBV6-2 or TRBV6-3, the J call TRBJ1-2, with D tentatively TRBD1 (5 bases). Germline values: CDR1 MNHEY, CDR2 SVGEGT. The CDR3 is 15 residues long. Trimming cost V 4 bases and J 0 bases, with 12 bases left between them. The CDR3 DNA is TGTGCCAGCAGTTCACCTCAGGGAACTAACTATGGCTACACCTTC. Translating gives CASSSPQGTNYGYTF.

V usage is TRBV2 and J usage is TRBJ2-1; 8 nucleotides align to TRBD1. CDR1 and CDR2 from the germline V gene are SNHLY and FYNNEI. The CDR3 sequence is 15 residues long. V trimming: 4 bases; J trimming: 3 bases; junction bases outside the gene matches: 5. As DNA, the CDR3 is TGTGCCAGCAGTGGGACAGGGATCAGCTACAATGAGCAGTTCTTC. It translates to CASSGTGISYNEQFF.

This clone was seen only once. The genes are TRBV4-1 and TRBJ2-7; 7 bases line up with TRBD1. Germline V CDR1 and CDR2: MGHRA, YSYEKL. Germline trimming cut 3 bases from V and 3 bases from J; bases unmatched to any gene: 5. This CDR3 comprises 14 residues. CDR3 DNA: TGCGCCAGCAGCCACTTGACAGGGAACTACGAGCAGTACTTC. Its protein product is CASSHLTGNYEQYF.

This clone was found a few times. The chain employs TRBV19 and TRBJ1-6; 7 nucleotides match TRBD1. J lost 8 bases, V lost 5 bases, and 9 bases had no gene match. This CDR3 spans 15 amino acids. The germline V gene has CDR1 LNHDA and CDR2 SQIVND (reference sequence). The CDR3 bases are TGTGCCAGTAGTCCCACCGGGACAGCATATTCACCCCTCCACTTT. Translating gives CASSPTGTAYSPLHF.

The V gene is TRBV3-1 (or the pseudogene TRBV3-2), the J gene TRBJ2-1, with D hard to call. Trimming left V 0 bases short and J 13 bases short, with 13 bases between. This CDR3 contains 13 residues. CDR1 LGHDT and CDR2 YNNKEL come from the germline V gene (reference sequence). CDR3: CASSQDLSMSQFF. DNA for the CDR3: TGTGCCAGCAGCCAAGATTTGAGCATGAGTCAGTTCTTC.

The chain employs TRBV5-1 and TRBJ1-2; D gene uncertain. The V gene's germline CDR1 is SGHRS and CDR2 YFSETQ. The length of the CDR3 is 13 residues. V was shortened by 5 bases and J by 6 bases, with 14 bases between the two germline ends. CDR3 nucleotides: TGCGCCAGCAGTCGGGATGGAGGAGATGGCTACACCTTC. Protein product: CASSRDGGDGYTF.

The J gene is TRBJ2-5, the V gene TRBV19, with TRBD2 matching 9 bases. After removal of 5 bases from V and 4 bases from J, the junction contained 11 bases not matched to a gene. Germline V lookup: CDR1 LNHDA, CDR2 SQIVND (reference sequence). This CDR3 comprises 16 residues. This CDR3 is CASSPRGLAGRETQYF. CDR3 nucleotides: TGTGCCAGTAGTCCCCGGGGGCTAGCGGGGCGAGAGACCCAGTACTTC.

V gene TRBV12-3 or TRBV12-4 combines with J gene TRBJ2-1; 10 nucleotides line up with TRBD2. CDR3 length equals 12 residues. V lost 5 bases, J lost 16 bases, and 8 bases stayed unmatched. The DNA for the CDR3 is TGTGCCAGCAGTAAGACCGGGACTAGCGATTTCTTC. Its protein product is CASSKTGTSDFF.

This chain connects TRBV4-1 to TRBJ1-3; TRBD1 is a possible D gene (6 bases). CDR3 length: 19 residues. The ends were cut back, 5 bases at V and 1 base at J, with 24 bases in the middle. Germline lookup yields CDR1 MGHRA and CDR2 YSYEKL. The CDR3 coding sequence is TGCGCCAGCAGCTATACAATTTTCCGGGGGGCGGCTTCTGGAAACACCATATATTTT. Amino acids: CASSYTIFRGAASGNTIYF.

J is TRBJ2-7 and V is TRBV7-8, with TRBD1 as a possible D gene (6 bases). This CDR3 region has 15 residues. The germline V gene encodes CDR1 SGHVS and CDR2 FQNEAQ. V was clipped by 1 base and J by 4 bases, with 14 bases between them. The DNA for the CDR3 is TGTGCCAGCAGCTTAGTCTCGGGGACATCGTACGAGCAGTACTTC. As protein: CASSLVSGTSYEQYF.

This clone is a singleton in its sample. An end of the junction does not agree with germline; a read error may underlie this. V and J are TRBV7-7 and TRBJ2-1, with 12 nucleotides matching TRBD2. CDR3 length equals 15 residues. Germline CDR1 and CDR2: SSHAT and FNYEAQ (reference sequence). Here the CDR3 DNA reads TGTGCTAGCAGCTTAGGACTAGCGGGGAGGAATGAGCAGTTCTTC. It encodes CASSLGLAGRNEQFF.

J is TRBJ2-5 and V is TRBV7-8; D gene unclear. This CDR3 comprises 15 residues. Germline V CDR1 and CDR2: SGHVS, FQNEAQ. Between the trimmed V and J ends, which lost 0 bases and 5 bases, there was a span of 13 bases. CDR3 in amino acids: CASSLARNSWETQYF. The DNA of the CDR3 is TGTGCCAGCAGCTTAGCGCGGAATAGCTGGGAGACCCAGTACTTC.

V gene TRBV2 combines with J gene TRBJ1-2, with 8 bases fitting TRBD1. The CDR3 is 11 amino acids. J was trimmed by 4 bases and V by 10 bases; bases with no gene match: 2. CDR1 and CDR2 (germline): SNHLY, FYNNEI. The CDR3, as DNA: TGTGCCACACAGGGGGGCTATGGCTACACCTTC. This translates into CATQGGYGYTF.

DNA for the CDR3: TGCGCCAGCAGCTTGACAGGGGCGGAGGTTCAGCCCCAGCATTTT. Amino acid sequence: CASSLTGAEVQPQHF. The chain couples TRBV5-1 to TRBJ1-5; 7 bases map to TRBD1. CDR1 and CDR2 (germline): SGHRS, YFSETQ. Trimming removed 1 base from V and 6 bases from J; junction bases left unmatched: 7. The CDR3 loop spans 15 amino acids.

This clone was seen a few times. The CDR3 loop reads CASSSMASTEAFF. The DNA of the CDR3 is TGCGCCAGCAGCTCAATGGCATCAACTGAAGCTTTCTTT. The chain combines TRBV5-1 with TRBJ1-1; D call uncertain. The CDR3 totals 13 residues. V gave up 3 bases and J gave up 5 bases, with 11 bases separating them. Germline values: CDR1 SGHRS, CDR2 YFSETQ.

Comments on this clone: Other nucleotide sequences in the sample specify the same CDR3. The rearrangement links TRBV3-1 (or the pseudogene TRBV3-2) to TRBJ2-1; tentative D call: TRBD2 (5 bases). There are 16 residues in the CDR3. The germline CDR1 and CDR2 sequences are LGHDT and YNNKEL (reference sequence). V lost 4 bases and J 0 bases, leaving 13 bases between the germline ends. CDR3 region: CASSPRLAFSYNEQFF. CDR3 nucleotides: TGTGCCAGCAGCCCCCGCCTAGCCTTCTCCTACAATGAGCAGTTCTTC.

The chain uses TRBV5-1 and TRBJ2-3; perhaps TRBD2 as D (7 bases). The length of the CDR3 is 16 residues. With 4 bases removed from V and 5 bases from J, the gap between germline ends came to 20 bases. Germline V gene sequence: CDR1 SGHRS, CDR2 YFSETQ. The chain's CDR3 is CASSPLRGGRGDTQYF. The CDR3 nucleotides read TGCGCCAGCAGCCCCCTAAGGGGGGGCCGCGGAGATACGCAGTATTTT.